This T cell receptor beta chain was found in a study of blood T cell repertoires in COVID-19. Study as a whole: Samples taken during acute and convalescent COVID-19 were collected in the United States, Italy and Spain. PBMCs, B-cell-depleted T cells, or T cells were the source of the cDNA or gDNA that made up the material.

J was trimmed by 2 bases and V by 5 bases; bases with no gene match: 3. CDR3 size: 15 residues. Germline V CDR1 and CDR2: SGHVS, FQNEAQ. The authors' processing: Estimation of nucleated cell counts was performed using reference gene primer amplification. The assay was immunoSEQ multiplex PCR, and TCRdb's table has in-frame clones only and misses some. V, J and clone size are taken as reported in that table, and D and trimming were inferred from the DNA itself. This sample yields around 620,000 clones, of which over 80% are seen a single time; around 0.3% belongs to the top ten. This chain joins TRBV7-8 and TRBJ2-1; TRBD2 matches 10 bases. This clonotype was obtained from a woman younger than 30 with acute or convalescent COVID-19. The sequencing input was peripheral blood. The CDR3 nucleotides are TGTGCCAGCAGCCTTAGCGGGGGGCCCTACAATGAGCAGTTCTTC. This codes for CASSLSGGPYNEQFF.